These 28 T cell receptor beta chains originate from one sample sequenced in a study of T cells in Graves' hyperthyroidism and ophthalmopathy. Regions amplified from RNA transcripts were the TCR beta CDR3 regions. TCR CDR3 underwent first-round RT-PCR with the HTBI primer set. TCRdb used MiXCR to reprocess the multiplex PCR reads, holding one entry per CDR3 protein. The sample has about 360,000 distinct CDR3 sequences, over 10% seen once. Source material: blood. The origin of the receptors is a woman aged 18 to 35 with Graves' hyperthyroidism.

This clonotype was detected ten times or more. The chain employs TRBV29-1 and TRBJ2-1; D may be TRBD2 (6 bases). The CDR3 is 14 residues long. The ends were cut back, 3 bases at V and 3 bases at J, with 12 bases in the middle. Germline V lookup: CDR1 SQVTM, CDR2 ANQGSEA. In DNA, the CDR3 is TGCAGCGTTGACGGGAGTAGGAACTACAATGAGCAGTTCTTC. It is translated as CSVDGSRNYNEQFF.

This clonotype occurred many times. This rearrangement joins TRBV20-1 to TRBJ2-7; D remains ambiguous. Deletions cut 6 bases from V and 6 bases from J, with 21 bases between. This CDR3 region has 14 residues. Per germline, CDR1 DFQATT and CDR2 SNEGSKA (reference sequence). This CDR3 reads CSALRRGGAREQYF. Written as DNA, the CDR3 is TGCAGTGCGCTGCGTCGCGGCGGAGCGCGCGAGCAGTACTTC.

This clonotype showed up many times. In nucleotides, the CDR3 is TGTGCCAGCAGTTTGGTTATATCCTACGAGCAGTACTTC. Protein: CASSLVISYEQYF. J is TRBJ2-7 and V is TRBV12-3 or TRBV12-4; D is uncertain. The CDR3 contains 13 residues. Between the trimmed V and J ends, which lost 3 bases and 1 base, there was a span of 7 bases.

The chain has TRBV14 and TRBJ1-4, with a tentative D call TRBD1 (6 bases). V lost 2 bases and J 7 bases, leaving 14 bases between the germline ends. Germline CDR1 is SGHDN and CDR2 is FVKESK. The CDR3 runs to 15 residues. The CDR3 here is CASSQFRGQGEKLFF. CDR3 nucleotide sequence: TGTGCCAGCAGCCAATTTCGGGGGCAAGGTGAAAAACTGTTTTTT.

The genes are TRBV7-2 and TRBJ2-2, with 14 nucleotides matching TRBD2. Losses at the gene ends were 4 bases for V and 6 bases for J; bases not matched to a gene: 7. The CDR3 has 17 amino acids. Germline V CDR1 and CDR2: SGHTA, FQGNSA. The CDR3: CASSSPGLAGVPGELFF. CDR3 bases: TGTGCCAGCAGCTCGCCGGGACTAGCGGGAGTCCCCGGGGAGCTGTTTTTT.

This clonotype showed up many times. V usage is TRBV6-1 and J usage is TRBJ1-1; the match to TRBD1 covers 11 bases. Germline values: CDR1 MNHNS, CDR2 SASEGT. The CDR3 is 15 residues long. V gave up 5 bases and J gave up 5 bases; unmatched junction bases: 7. The chain's CDR3 is CASSYRTGGLTEAFF. In DNA, the CDR3 is TGTGCCAGCAGTTATCGGACAGGGGGCTTAACTGAAGCTTTCTTT.

This clonotype was picked up many times. For the CDR3, the DNA is TGTGCCAGCAGGCTCCGACCATCACCTAACTATGGCTACACCTTC. This encodes CASRLRPSPNYGYTF. The chain carries TRBV6-2 or TRBV6-3 and TRBJ1-2; D not certain. CDR1 is MNHEY, CDR2 SVGEGT, per germline. The CDR3 has 15 amino acids. V gave up 6 bases and J gave up 0 bases, with 14 bases separating them.

Concerning this clonotype itself: One base away lies a much larger clone, so this may be a sequencing read error. The chain combines TRBV20-1 with TRBJ2-1, with TRBD2 matching over 10 bases. The CDR3 sequence is 15 residues long. The trim removed 6 bases at V and 4 bases at J, leaving 9 bases unmatched. Germline lookup yields CDR1 DFQATT and CDR2 SNEGSKA (reference sequence). CDR3 bases: TGCAGTGCCAGATCAGCGGGAGGGGGGTACAATGAGCAGTTCTTC. Its protein product is CSARSAGGGYNEQFF.

Worth noting for this clonotype: One base away lies a much larger clone, so this may be a sequencing read error. Here the CDR3 DNA reads TGCAGCGTTTCCGTTTTACAGGCTACGACTGAAGCTTTCTTT. It translates to CSVSVLQATTEAFF. This rearrangement joins TRBV29-1 to TRBJ1-1; TRBD1 is a possible D gene (5 bases). The V end was cut by 5 bases, the J end by 5 bases, with 18 bases between. This CDR3 has 14 amino acids. In germline, CDR1 is SQVTM, CDR2 ANQGSEA.

This rearrangement joins TRBV5-1 to TRBJ1-4; no definite D call. Germline assignment: CDR1 SGHRS and CDR2 YFSETQ. This CDR3 contains 15 residues. Deletions cut 0 bases from V and 5 bases from J, with 11 bases between. CDR3 loop: CASSLGHAVNEKLFF. The DNA for the CDR3 is TGCGCCAGCAGCTTGGGCCATGCCGTAAATGAAAAACTGTTTTTT. The whole variable domain, filled in from reference TRBV5-1 and TRBJ1-4, reads KAGVTQTPRYLIKTRGQQVTLSCSPISGHRSVSWYQQTPGQGLQFLFEYFSETQRNKGNFPGRFSGRQFSNSRSEMNVSTLELGDSALYLCASSLGHAVNEKLFFGSGTQLSVL.

This clonotype was found many times. The chain carries TRBV30 and TRBJ1-2; D ambiguous. V was clipped by 3 bases and J by 10 bases, with 15 bases between them. From germline, CDR1 is GTSNPN and CDR2 SVGIG (reference sequence). This CDR3 spans 12 amino acids. CDR3 coding DNA: TGTGCCTGGAGCGGTGGGGTTGAAGACTACACCTTC. This encodes CAWSGGVEDYTF.

This clonotype was recorded at least ten times. V gene TRBV28 combines with J gene TRBJ2-7; D is unresolved. V lost 5 bases and J 4 bases, leaving 6 bases between the germline ends. The germline gives CDR1 MDHEN, CDR2 SYDVKM. The CDR3 spans 11 residues. The CDR3 DNA is TGTGCCAGCAGTGTTCAGTACGAGCAGTACTTC. Translating it yields CASSVQYEQYF.

Notes on this clonotype: It may be a read error: a sequence one base away is much more abundant. This chain joins TRBV19 and TRBJ1-5; TRBD1 is a possible D gene (5 bases). The CDR3 extends over 17 amino acids. Germline CDR1 and CDR2: LNHDA and SQIVND (reference sequence). Trimming pared 3 bases from V and 3 bases from J, leaving 18 bases between. The CDR3 nucleotides are TGTGCCAGTAGTATCTCGGTGGACGGGGCCCCCAATCAGCCCCAGCATTTT. Translated: CASSISVDGAPNQPQHF.

The chain has TRBV20-1 and TRBJ2-2; D could derive from TRBD1 or TRBD2 (6 bases each). Germline V CDR1 and CDR2: DFQATT, SNEGSKA (reference sequence). The V and J ends lost 2 bases and 6 bases respectively, with 13 bases between them. The CDR3 has 14 amino acids. The CDR3 sequence is CSARKGGSAGELFF. DNA for the CDR3: TGCAGTGCTAGAAAGGGGGGATCGGCCGGGGAGCTGTTTTTT.

This clonotype has a count of ten or more. The genes are TRBV6-2 or TRBV6-3 and TRBJ2-7, with 7 nucleotides matching TRBD1. Germline-derived CDR1 and CDR2 are MNHEY and SVGEGT. This CDR3 is 15 amino acids long. V shed 7 bases, J shed 7 bases, and the junction held 16 bases outside the gene matches. CDR3 sequence (DNA): TGTGCCAGCAACCCTTACATGGGACAGCCGGGAGAGCAGTACTTC. It codes for CASNPYMGQPGEQYF.

The genes are TRBV7-2 and TRBJ2-1, with 12 nucleotides matching TRBD2. J lost 8 bases, V lost 4 bases, and 9 bases had no gene match. There are 16 residues in the CDR3. The germline CDR1 and CDR2 sequences are SGHTA and FQGNSA. As DNA, the CDR3 is TGTGCCAGCAGCTCCCTAGGACTAGCGGGATTAGATGAGCAGTTCTTC. This sequence encodes CASSSLGLAGLDEQFF.

This clonotype has only one observation. This chain connects TRBV9 to TRBJ2-2; D possibly corresponds to TRBD2 (6 bases). Germline V lookup: CDR1 SGDLS, CDR2 YYNGEE. The V end was cut by 1 base, the J end by 4 bases, with 11 bases between. The length of the CDR3 is 15 residues. Here the CDR3 reads CASSVSAGTTGELFF. CDR3 nucleotides: TGTGCCAGCAGCGTATCGGCGGGAACCACCGGGGAGCTGTTTTTT. Complete variable domain (other parts from reference TRBV9 and TRBJ2-2): DSGVTQTPKHLITATGQRVTLRCSPRSGDLSVYWYQQSLDQGLQFLIQYYNGEERAKGNILERFSAQQFPDLHSELNLSSLELGDSALYFCASSVSAGTTGELFFGEGSRLTVL.

The chain recombines TRBV6-2 or TRBV6-3 with TRBJ1-2; D call uncertain. This CDR3 has 10 amino acids. Per germline, CDR1 MNHEY and CDR2 SVGEGT. Deletions cut 3 bases from V and 6 bases from J, with 2 bases between. The CDR3 spells CASSYDGYTF. The CDR3 nucleotides are TGTGCCAGCAGTTATGATGGCTACACCTTC.

This clonotype occurred many times. The chain couples TRBV7-9 to TRBJ1-2; D remains unclear. V was pared by 5 bases and J by 2 bases, with 6 bases between. The CDR3 is 12 amino acids. Germline-derived CDR1 and CDR2 are SEHNR and FQNEAQ (reference sequence). The CDR3 DNA is TGTGCCAGCAGCGTAGGCAACTATGGCTACACCTTC. Translated, it gives CASSVGNYGYTF. The whole variable domain, remainder taken from reference TRBV7-9 and TRBJ1-2, is DTGVSQNPRHKITKRGQNVTFRCDPISEHNRLYWYRQTLGQGPEFLTYFQNEAQLEKSRLLSDRFSAERPKGSFSTLEIQRTEQGDSAMYLCASSVGNYGYTFGSGTRLTVV.

This clonotype was picked up many times. The chain recombines TRBV24-1 with TRBJ2-7, with D possibly being TRBD1 or TRBD2 (6 bases each). Germline V gene sequence: CDR1 KGHDR, CDR2 SFDVKD. This CDR3 contains 13 residues. The V end was cut by 5 bases, the J end by 3 bases, with 10 bases between. The CDR3 coding sequence is TGTGCCACCAGTGCGGGGGCAGGCTACGAGCAGTACTTC. Protein: CATSAGAGYEQYF.

This clonotype has a handful of counts. The chain links TRBV5-4 to TRBJ2-6, with D unclear. This CDR3 region has 17 residues. Trimming cost V 3 bases and J 0 bases, with 13 bases left between them. Germline V gene lookup returns CDR1 SGHNT and CDR2 YYREEE (reference sequence). The CDR3 DNA follows: TGTGCCAGCAGCTCTGGAATCTCCCACTCTGGGGCCAACGTCCTGACTTTC. Encoded protein: CASSSGISHSGANVLTF.

This clonotype showed up many times. The chain employs TRBV3-1 and TRBJ1-1; 9 positions match TRBD1. The CDR3 is made up of 16 amino acids. V shed 4 bases and J 5 bases; nucleotides not matched to a gene: 11. The V gene's germline CDR1 is LGHDT and CDR2 YNNKEL (reference sequence). CDR3 region: CASSRDRAPWGTEAFF. CDR3 coding DNA: TGTGCCAGCAGCCGGGACAGGGCGCCATGGGGGACTGAAGCTTTCTTT.

This clonotype was found many times. The chain links TRBV3-1 to TRBJ2-7; D might be TRBD2 (5 bases). Trimming cost V 5 bases and J 4 bases, with 15 bases left between them. The CDR3 has 14 amino acids. Germline loops: CDR1 LGHDT, CDR2 YNNKEL (reference sequence). CDR3 bases: TGTGCCAGCAGCAAATCGGAGGCCGTATACGAGCAGTACTTC. Residues: CASSKSEAVYEQYF.

This clonotype has just a few counts. V usage is TRBV7-9 and J usage is TRBJ2-1; 12 bases fit TRBD2. V shed 5 bases and J 3 bases; nucleotides not matched to a gene: 5. There are 16 residues in the CDR3. Germline loops: CDR1 SEHNR, CDR2 FQNEAQ (reference sequence). CDR3 in amino acids: CASSRTSGIRYNEQFF. The CDR3 coding sequence is TGTGCCAGCAGCCGGACTAGCGGGATACGCTACAATGAGCAGTTCTTC.

This clonotype occurred many times. This chain links TRBV28 with TRBJ1-2; the match to TRBD1 covers 7 bases. The trim removed 3 bases at V and 3 bases at J, leaving 10 bases unmatched. Germline V gene data show CDR1 as MDHEN and CDR2 as SYDVKM. The CDR3 sequence is 16 residues long. CDR3 DNA sequence: TGTGCCAGCAGTTTGACCACTACAGGGGAAGACTATGGCTACACCTTC. Amino acid sequence: CASSLTTTGEDYGYTF.

The sample holds a few counts of this clonotype. This chain uses TRBV28 with TRBJ2-5; D uncertain. V was pared by 3 bases and J by 2 bases, with 10 bases between. Germline CDR1 and CDR2: MDHEN and SYDVKM. This CDR3 is 14 amino acids long. CDR3 coding DNA: TGTGCCAGCAGTTTCTACGACTCTCAAGAGACCCAGTACTTC. Amino acid sequence: CASSFYDSQETQYF.

The chain uses TRBV10-3 and TRBJ1-5; no definite D call. CDR1 and CDR2 (germline): ENHRY, SYGVKD. V lost 8 bases and J 2 bases, leaving 13 bases between the germline ends. The CDR3 consists of 14 residues. CDR3 residues: CAIGPDRGNQPQHF. The CDR3 DNA sequence: TGTGCCATCGGGCCAGATAGAGGCAATCAGCCCCAGCATTTT.

J is TRBJ1-2 and V is TRBV4-2; 8 bases are a match to TRBD1. The junction had 15 bases not matched to a gene; V was cut back by 4 bases and J by 5 bases. Germline V lookup: CDR1 LGHNA, CDR2 YNFKEQ. This CDR3 has 17 amino acids. The CDR3 sequence: CASSPTMVTGGRYGYTF. The CDR3 DNA is TGTGCCAGCAGCCCAACAATGGTCACAGGGGGAAGGTATGGCTACACCTTC.